The next 32 T cell receptor beta chains were all read from a single sample in a study of sequential checkpoint blockade in melanoma (dated by TCRdb to between 2018 and 2021). The treatment or condition label corresponds to: randomized to nivolumab then ipilimumab (arm A) or the reverse (arm B). The method was the immunoSEQ multiplex PCR assay. The clones in this table, taken by TCRdb from immuneACCESS, are in-frame only. Not every clone is retained; where verified, under half of the shortfall comes from an unresolved V gene, and the cause of the rest is unknown. Recorded for this sample are about 13,000 clones; about four fifths of them occurred a single time. Under 35% of the sample rests with the top ten. This specimen consisted of CD8+ T cells sorted from blood (inferred from file names), obtained from a patient given nivolumab and ipilimumab in sequence. Receptors originate from a human donor with melanoma.

V usage is TRBV27 and J usage is TRBJ1-5; 7 bases are a match to TRBD1. Germline loops: CDR1 MNHEY, CDR2 SMNVEV (reference sequence). Germline trimming cut 5 bases from V and 5 bases from J; bases unmatched to any gene: 9. CDR3 length equals 15 residues. CDR3 DNA sequence: TGTGCCAGCAGTCACCGGGACAGTAAGTATCAGCCCCAGCATTTT. It codes for CASSHRDSKYQPQHF.

The rearrangement joins TRBV4-1 to TRBJ1-5; tentative D call: TRBD1 (5 bases). Between the trimmed V and J ends, which lost 5 bases and 3 bases, there was a span of 14 bases. The CDR3 length is 15 residues. CDR1 is MGHRA, CDR2 YSYEKL, per germline. CDR3 in amino acids: CASSSRGGSNQPQHF. CDR3 bases: TGCGCCAGCAGCTCACGGGGGGGGTCCAATCAGCCCCAGCATTTT.

V gene TRBV27 combines with J gene TRBJ2-1, with D possibly TRBD2 on 6 matching bases. Between the trimmed V and J ends, which lost 2 bases and 7 bases, there was a span of 6 bases. The CDR3 has 12 amino acids. CDR1 and CDR2 from the germline V gene are MNHEY and SMNVEV (reference sequence). The DNA for the CDR3 is TGTGCCAGCAGTTTAGGGGGGAATGAGCAGTTCTTC. Translation: CASSLGGNEQFF.

The V and J genes are TRBV2 and TRBJ2-5; possibly TRBD2 for D (6 bases). The CDR3 runs 13 residues. Deletions cut 6 bases from V and 2 bases from J, with 10 bases between. CDR1 is SNHLY and CDR2 is FYNNEI in the germline V gene. The CDR3 bases are TGTGCCAGCAGGGAGACTAGTCAAGAGACCCAGTACTTC. Translating gives CASRETSQETQYF.

The chain is built from TRBV10-3 and TRBJ2-7; D perhaps matches TRBD2 (5 bases). Germline CDR1 ENHRY, CDR2 SYGVKD. The CDR3 contains 12 residues. Written as DNA, the CDR3 is TGTGCTTCCACACCGGGGTCCTACGAGCAGTACTTC. Its translation: CASTPGSYEQYF.

The chain couples TRBV7-9 to TRBJ2-7; 10 nucleotides align to TRBD2. The junction had 10 bases not matched to a gene; V was cut back by 4 bases and J by 1 base. The CDR3 length is 17 residues. Germline loops: CDR1 SEHNR, CDR2 FQNEAQ (reference sequence). The chain's CDR3 is CASSSRASGGMSYEQYF. CDR3 sequence (DNA): TGTGCCAGCAGCTCCCGAGCTAGCGGGGGTATGTCCTACGAGCAGTACTTC.

Relative to its sample, this clone is medium-sized (0.01 to 0.1%). V is TRBV7-9 and J is TRBJ2-2, with 7 bases that match TRBD1. The V and J ends lost 3 bases and 3 bases, in that order; junction bases with no gene match: 7. Germline V lookup: CDR1 SEHNR, CDR2 FQNEAQ (reference sequence). The CDR3 spans 16 residues. The CDR3, as DNA: TGTGCCAGCAGCTTTAGACAGGGCATAGACACCGGGGAGCTGTTTTTT. Translating it yields CASSFRQGIDTGELFF.

The CDR3 DNA is TGTGCCAGCAGTTTAGGGGGGGGGCTACTCTGGGGCACAGATACGCAGTATTTT. Translation: CASSLGGGLLWGTDTQYF. This sequence joins TRBV27 and TRBJ2-3, with D tentatively TRBD2 (7 bases). V shed 2 bases and J shed 1 base, with 19 bases lying between them. Germline CDR1 reads MNHEY; CDR2 reads SMNVEV (reference sequence). The CDR3 consists of 18 residues.

The chain uses TRBV28 and TRBJ2-7; TRBD1 is a possible D gene (7 bases). There are 14 residues in the CDR3. From germline, CDR1 is MDHEN and CDR2 SYDVKM. Trimming took 5 bases from V and 7 from J, leaving 18 bases between them. In DNA form, the CDR3 reads TGTGCCAGCAGTCGGCAGGGGGGTGGATGGGAGCAGTACTTC. This translates into CASSRQGGGWEQYF. Based on the CDR3 plus reference TRBV28 and TRBJ2-7, the full variable domain is DVKVTQSSRYLVKRTGEKVFLECVQDMDHENMFWYRQDPGLGLRLIYFSYDVKMKEKGDIPEGYSVSREKKERFSLILESASTNQTSMYLCASSRQGGGWEQYFGPGTRLTVT.

This clone came up once. The chain employs TRBV4-2 and TRBJ1-1; 9 bases map to TRBD1. V trimming: 0 bases; J trimming: 3 bases; junction bases outside the gene matches: 5. Germline V CDR1 and CDR2: LGHNA, YNFKEQ. This CDR3 has 16 amino acids. The CDR3, as DNA: TGTGCCAGCAGCCAAGAGGAGGGACAGGGCTACACTGAAGCTTTCTTT. Protein: CASSQEEGQGYTEAFF.

The rearrangement uses TRBV5-4 and TRBJ2-5, with 7 bases lining up with TRBD1. The J call may be in error: the DNA end matches TRBJ2-7 better. Germline assignment: CDR1 SGHNT and CDR2 YYREEE (reference sequence). This CDR3 contains 14 residues. In DNA form, the CDR3 reads TGTGCCAGCAGCCTTAGACAGGGTGCCCACGAGCAGTACTTC. It specifies CASSLRQGAHEQYF.

The chain employs TRBV4-1 and TRBJ2-3, with 9 bases identical to TRBD1. The CDR3 has 16 amino acids. Germline lookup yields CDR1 MGHRA and CDR2 YSYEKL. Trimming removed 3 bases from V and 2 bases from J; junction bases left unmatched: 6. Here the CDR3 reads CASSHRTGAYTDTQYF. CDR3 nucleotides: TGCGCCAGCAGCCACAGGACAGGGGCTTACACAGATACGCAGTATTTT.

This clone was detected only once. The V call is TRBV7-9, the J call TRBJ2-3; the match to TRBD1 covers 8 bases. Trimming removed 4 bases from V and 11 bases from J; junction bases left unmatched: 5. The germline V gene has CDR1 SEHNR and CDR2 FQNEAQ (reference sequence). This CDR3 has 12 residues. The CDR3 nucleotides are TGTGCCAGCAGCTCCGGGGGACAGGAGCAGTATTTT. The encoded protein is CASSSGGQEQYF.

This sequence joins TRBV7-9 and TRBJ1-3; TRBD1 agrees at 8 bases. CDR3 length equals 17 residues. After removal of 2 bases from V and 3 bases from J, the junction contained 9 bases not matched to a gene. Per the germline V gene, CDR1 is SEHNR and CDR2 is FQNEAQ (reference sequence). The CDR3: CASSLSSGGAFGNTIYF. Written as DNA, the CDR3 is TGTGCCAGCAGCTTATCTTCAGGGGGCGCTTTTGGAAACACCATATATTTT. Together with reference TRBV7-9 and TRBJ1-3, the CDR3 gives the full variable domain: DTGVSQNPRHKITKRGQNVTFRCDPISEHNRLYWYRQTLGQGPEFLTYFQNEAQLEKSRLLSDRFSAERPKGSFSTLEIQRTEQGDSAMYLCASSLSSGGAFGNTIYFGEGSWLTVV.

The chain uses TRBV19 and TRBJ2-5; TRBD2 matches at 7 bases. The CDR3 loop spans 14 amino acids. J gave up 3 bases and V 7 bases, and 8 bases lay outside the gene matches. Germline V lookup: CDR1 LNHDA, CDR2 SQIVND (reference sequence). CDR3 bases: TGTGCCAGTAATGGGCGGGGAGGGGAAGAGACCCAGTACTTC. It encodes CASNGRGGEETQYF.

The gene calls are TRBV5-1 and TRBJ2-7; D is perhaps TRBD2 (5 bases). The V end lost 0 bases, the J end lost 2 bases, and 6 bases lay between the germline ends. The germline CDR1 and CDR2 sequences are SGHRS and YFSETQ. The CDR3 runs to 13 residues. CDR3 sequence reads: CASSLDGTYEQYF. For the CDR3, the DNA is TGCGCCAGCAGCTTGGACGGGACCTACGAGCAGTACTTC.

The V call is TRBV15, the J call TRBJ1-2, with D possibly being TRBD1 (6 bases). Trimming removed 2 bases at V and 3 bases at J, with 10 bases between. This CDR3 spans 14 amino acids. Germline V gene sequence: CDR1 LNHNV, CDR2 YYDKDF (reference sequence). CDR3 DNA: TGTGCCACCAGCAGAAATGGGGGCTACTATGGCTACACCTTC. It yields the protein CATSRNGGYYGYTF.

V usage is TRBV9 and J usage is TRBJ2-1, with a possible D match to TRBD1 (6 bases). This CDR3 is built from 18 residues. Per the germline V gene, CDR1 is SGDLS and CDR2 is YYNGEE. With 0 bases removed from V and 6 bases from J, the gap between germline ends came to 22 bases. The CDR3, as DNA: TGTGCCAGCAGCGTAGATCGGTCGGGCAGGGGAAGGGGCAATGAGCAGTTCTTC. Its protein is CASSVDRSGRGRGNEQFF.

Only a few counts were recorded for this clone. The chain employs TRBV9 and TRBJ2-7; D is ambiguous. The V and J ends lost 0 bases and 5 bases respectively, with 12 bases between them. There are 14 residues in the CDR3. CDR1 and CDR2 from the germline V gene are SGDLS and YYNGEE. The CDR3 spells CASSVGSTPDEQYF. CDR3 bases: TGTGCCAGCAGCGTAGGATCGACACCGGACGAGCAGTACTTC. The full variable domain, rest sourced from reference TRBV9 and TRBJ2-7, is DSGVTQTPKHLITATGQRVTLRCSPRSGDLSVYWYQQSLDQGLQFLIQYYNGEERAKGNILERFSAQQFPDLHSELNLSSLELGDSALYFCASSVGSTPDEQYFGPGTRLTVT.

This chain links TRBV5-6 with TRBJ2-7, with TRBD2 matching 8 bases. V dropped 4 bases and J dropped 0; count of bases not matched to a gene: 6. Germline V lookup: CDR1 SGHDT, CDR2 YYEEEE. This CDR3 contains 15 residues. The CDR3 sequence: CASSVAGLSSYEQYF. The CDR3 DNA reads TGTGCCAGCAGCGTAGCGGGGCTGAGCTCCTACGAGCAGTACTTC.

The V call is TRBV5-1, the J call TRBJ2-1, with TRBD2 identical over 7 bases. The CDR3 sequence is 14 residues long. Germline values: CDR1 SGHRS, CDR2 YFSETQ. V was clipped by 3 bases and J by 3 bases; unmatched bases: 3. This CDR3 is CASSSLADYNEQFF. The CDR3 nucleotides read TGCGCCAGCAGCTCGCTAGCGGACTACAATGAGCAGTTCTTC.

This clone was found once. The genes are TRBV9 and TRBJ2-1, with 8 bases matching TRBD2. The V gene's germline CDR1 is SGDLS and CDR2 YYNGEE. CDR3 length: 15 amino acids. V was clipped by 4 bases and J by 5 bases; unmatched bases: 8. CDR3 region: CASSPRTSRNNEQFF. The CDR3 bases are TGTGCCAGCAGCCCGCGGACTAGCAGAAACAATGAGCAGTTCTTC.

The chain employs TRBV15 and TRBJ1-1; no definite D call. The CDR3 is made up of 13 amino acids. Germline V CDR1 and CDR2: LNHNV, YYDKDF (reference sequence). The ends were cut back, 6 bases at V and 3 bases at J, with 11 bases in the middle. The CDR3: CATRGGMDTEAFF. The CDR3 DNA sequence: TGTGCCACCAGGGGAGGGATGGACACTGAAGCTTTCTTT.

The genes are TRBV7-3 and TRBJ2-3, with 9 bases matching TRBD2. Germline CDR1 is SGHTA and CDR2 is FQGTGA. This CDR3 is built from 14 residues. J gave up 1 base and V 6 bases, and 2 bases lay outside the gene matches. The DNA for the CDR3 is TGTGCCAGCAGGCGGGGGGGCCGCACAGATACGCAGTATTTT. As protein: CASRRGGRTDTQYF.

This clone was recorded a few times. The CDR3 nucleotides are TGTGCCAGCAGTTACGCGGGGCTGTACACCGGGGAGCTGTTTTTT. Protein: CASSYAGLYTGELFF. The rearrangement uses TRBV6-5 and TRBJ2-2, with D possibly being TRBD2 (6 bases). Germline-derived CDR1 and CDR2 are MNHEY and SVGAGI. The CDR3 sequence is 15 residues long. V lost 2 bases and J lost 3, with 10 bases in between.

The chain employs TRBV27 and TRBJ1-5; D might be TRBD1 (6 bases). Germline-derived CDR1 and CDR2 are MNHEY and SMNVEV (reference sequence). CDR3 length: 15 residues. Trimming removed 4 bases from V and 0 bases from J, with 10 bases in between. The CDR3 DNA follows: TGTGCCAGCAGTTCCCGGGACACTAGCAATCAGCCCCAGCATTTT. Residues: CASSSRDTSNQPQHF.

This chain links TRBV4-3 with TRBJ2-7; 10 bases line up with TRBD2. After removal of 2 bases from V and 4 bases from J, the junction contained 8 bases not matched to a gene. Germline V gives CDR1 LGHNA, CDR2 YSLEER. This CDR3 spans 16 amino acids. The CDR3 is CASSQRTGLAIYEQYF. The DNA for the CDR3 is TGCGCCAGCAGCCAACGAACGGGACTAGCGATTTACGAGCAGTACTTC.

The gene calls are TRBV10-3 and TRBJ2-1; the D gene is possibly TRBD1 (6 bases). V lost 5 bases and J lost 6, with 23 bases in between. This CDR3 is 17 amino acids long. In germline, CDR1 is ENHRY, CDR2 SYGVKD. The CDR3 spells CAISPRDKGPDLNEQFF. CDR3 nucleotides: TGTGCCATCAGTCCACGGGACAAGGGCCCCGATCTCAATGAGCAGTTCTTC.

The chain links TRBV7-9 to TRBJ1-2; unclear D gene. Trimming removed 5 bases at V and 4 bases at J, with 11 bases between. Germline V gene data show CDR1 as SEHNR and CDR2 as FQNEAQ (reference sequence). The CDR3 contains 13 residues. CDR3 sequence (DNA): TGTGCCAGCAGCAGCCCAAACCCCTATGGCTACACCTTC. Translation gives CASSSPNPYGYTF.

This chain links TRBV27 with TRBJ1-5; D is undetermined. This CDR3 is built from 14 residues. The germline CDR1 and CDR2 sequences are MNHEY and SMNVEV (reference sequence). Trimming left V 2 bases short and J 2 bases short, with 7 bases between. CDR3 amino acids: CASSLDWGNQPQHF. CDR3 nucleotide sequence: TGTGCCAGCAGTTTAGACTGGGGCAATCAGCCCCAGCATTTT.

This clone turned up a few times. The chain links TRBV5-8 to TRBJ2-3; TRBD2 matches 9 bases. The V gene end was trimmed by 4 bases and the J gene end by 3 bases; junction bases not matched to a gene: 3. Germline V lookup: CDR1 SGHTS, CDR2 YDEGEE. The CDR3 runs 14 residues. CDR3 in amino acids: CASSLTSGTDTQYF. The CDR3 nucleotides read TGTGCCAGCAGCCTGACTAGCGGTACAGATACGCAGTATTTT.

The chain combines TRBV15 with TRBJ1-1; tentative D call: TRBD1 (6 bases). Germline CDR1 and CDR2: LNHNV and YYDKDF (reference sequence). V lost 1 base and J 11 bases, leaving 14 bases between the germline ends. The CDR3 spans 13 residues. CDR3 sequence: CATSRAGGREAFF. The CDR3 nucleotides are TGTGCCACCAGCAGAGCGGGGGGGCGGGAGGCTTTCTTT.